The 32 T cell receptor beta chains below were found in one sample sequenced in a study of human T cells and chemical hapten exposure. Time point: pre-sensitization, week 0. Treatment meaning: therapeutic diphenylcyclopropenone sensitization with weekly scalp DPC. MiXCR was run by TCRdb on the RACE reads, yielding one entry per CDR3 protein. Here the sample spans 240,000 or so distinct CDR3 sequences, about 8.1% being singletons. This specimen was whole blood, taken in connection with sensitization to the hapten diphenylcyclopropenone (DPC). These receptors were collected from a woman aged 40 to 50 with alopecia areata. Some clones in this sample may be carry-over from other donors' samples.

This clonotype has more than one count but fewer than ten. V usage is TRBV11-3 and J usage is TRBJ2-1, with D uncertain. The CDR3 contains 13 residues. Germline V gene lookup returns CDR1 SGHNT and CDR2 YENEEA. Trimming stripped 3 bases from V and 6 bases from J, with 9 bases between. The chain's CDR3 is CASSFPMGNEQFF. CDR3 nucleotide sequence: TGTGCCAGCAGCTTCCCTATGGGCAATGAGCAGTTCTTC. The full variable domain, rest sourced from reference TRBV11-3 and TRBJ2-1, is EAGVVQSPRYKIIEKKQPVAFWCNPISGHNTLYWYLQNLGQGPELLIRYENEEAVDDSQLPKDRFSAERLKGVDSTLKIQPAELGDSAVYLCASSFPMGNEQFFGPGTRLTVL.

The rearrangement joins TRBV5-1 to TRBJ1-4; 7 nucleotides match TRBD1. After removal of 4 bases from V and 3 bases from J, the junction contained 3 bases not matched to a gene. The CDR3 extends over 14 amino acids. CDR1 is SGHRS and CDR2 is YFSETQ in the germline V gene. The CDR3 DNA is TGCGCCAGCAGCATCGGACAGGCTAATGAAAAACTGTTTTTT. It codes for CASSIGQANEKLFF.

The gene calls are TRBV20-1 and TRBJ2-1; 9 bases align to TRBD2. Losses at the gene ends were 3 bases for V and 4 bases for J; bases not matched to a gene: 7. This CDR3 spans 15 amino acids. Germline values: CDR1 DFQATT, CDR2 SNEGSKA (reference sequence). The CDR3 sequence is CSARAGGPIYNEQFF. The DNA for the CDR3 is TGCAGTGCTAGGGCGGGAGGGCCAATATACAATGAGCAGTTCTTC.

This clonotype was picked up many times. The chain combines TRBV20-1 with TRBJ1-1; D unclear. This CDR3 has 14 amino acids. Germline loops: CDR1 DFQATT, CDR2 SNEGSKA (reference sequence). V lost 5 bases to trimming and J lost 5 bases, with 18 bases between them. CDR3 sequence reads: CSAPQRTAGTEAFF. Written as DNA, the CDR3 is TGCAGTGCTCCCCAGCGGACGGCGGGGACTGAAGCTTTCTTT.

This clonotype was counted a few times. The V call is TRBV5-1, the J call TRBJ1-5; weak D call: TRBD1 (5 bases). There are 14 residues in the CDR3. From germline, CDR1 is SGHRS and CDR2 YFSETQ. V dropped 0 bases and J dropped 3 bases, with 7 bases sitting between them. The CDR3 is CASSLEGDNQPQHF. The CDR3, as DNA: TGCGCCAGCAGCTTGGAAGGGGACAATCAGCCCCAGCATTTT.

The table lists this clonotype with many counts. The rearrangement uses TRBV7-8 and TRBJ2-3, with 13 positions matching TRBD2. Germline V gene lookup returns CDR1 SGHVS and CDR2 FQNEAQ. The CDR3 loop spans 16 amino acids. The junction had 4 bases not matched to a gene; V was cut back by 5 bases and J by 2 bases. The CDR3 bases are TGTGCCAGCAGCCAGGGACTAGCGGGACCCACAGATACGCAGTATTTT. This encodes CASSQGLAGPTDTQYF.

This chain joins TRBV12-3 or TRBV12-4 and TRBJ1-5; TRBD1 is a possible D gene (5 bases). The CDR3 is 15 amino acids. Trimming stripped 7 bases from V and 0 bases from J, with 13 bases between. The CDR3 coding sequence is TGTGCCAGCACCCGCCCGGGGGGTAGCAATCAGCCCCAGCATTTT. As protein: CASTRPGGSNQPQHF.

This clonotype has a handful of counts. The chain recombines TRBV20-1 with TRBJ1-6; D gene unclear. This CDR3 contains 13 residues. Germline V gene sequence: CDR1 DFQATT, CDR2 SNEGSKA (reference sequence). V was trimmed by 3 bases and J by 7 bases, leaving 10 bases between them. The DNA for the CDR3 is TGCAGTGCTAGGCCCCACGGGAATTCACCCCTCCACTTT. Translation: CSARPHGNSPLHF.

This clonotype was counted only a few times. The chain has TRBV12-3 or TRBV12-4 and TRBJ2-1; TRBD1 is a possible D gene (6 bases). Between the trimmed V and J ends, which lost 1 base and 8 bases, there was a span of 12 bases. The CDR3 covers 14 residues. The chain's CDR3 is CASSLVGRGHEQFF. Written as DNA, the CDR3 is TGTGCCAGCAGTTTAGTTGGCAGGGGCCATGAGCAGTTCTTC.

V is TRBV3-1 and J is TRBJ2-7; no firm D call. V lost 4 bases and J 0 bases, leaving 10 bases between the germline ends. The germline V gene encodes CDR1 LGHDT and CDR2 YNNKEL (reference sequence). The CDR3 is 14 residues long. The chain's CDR3 is CASSPNRASYEQYF. The CDR3 DNA reads TGTGCCAGCAGCCCTAATCGGGCCTCCTACGAGCAGTACTTC.

This clonotype was observed many times. V is TRBV6-2 or TRBV6-3 and J is TRBJ2-3; 8 bases align to TRBD1. This CDR3 contains 15 residues. Unmatched junction bases numbered 7, after V lost 4 bases and J lost 4 bases. Germline-derived CDR1 and CDR2 are MNHEY and SVGEGT. The CDR3 is CASSSRDRRPDTQYF. The CDR3 nucleotides are TGTGCCAGCAGTTCCCGGGACAGGAGGCCAGATACGCAGTATTTT.

This chain connects TRBV25-1 to TRBJ2-2, with a weak D call TRBD1 (5 bases). The CDR3 covers 14 residues. V was pared by 1 base and J by 4 bases, with 7 bases between. Germline lookup yields CDR1 MGHDK and CDR2 SYGVNS. CDR3 coding DNA: TGTGCCAGCAGTGAATTTGGGGCCACCGGGGAGCTGTTTTTT. Amino acid sequence: CASSEFGATGELFF.

This clonotype was observed many times. The genes are TRBV12-3 or TRBV12-4 and TRBJ1-1; the match to TRBD1 covers 8 bases. The CDR3 is made up of 14 amino acids. V trimming: 6 bases; J trimming: 6 bases; junction bases outside the gene matches: 9. The CDR3 coding sequence is TGTGCCAGCAGCCAGACAGGGGAACTTTCTGAAGCTTTCTTT. The encoded protein is CASSQTGELSEAFF.

The J gene is TRBJ2-5, the V gene TRBV5-5, with no clear D. V was shortened by 1 base and J by 2 bases, with 6 bases between the two germline ends. The CDR3 contains 13 residues. Germline lookup yields CDR1 SGHKS and CDR2 YYEKEE (reference sequence). The CDR3 DNA is TGTGCCAGCAGCTTGCAAGCACAAGAGACCCAGTACTTC. Translating gives CASSLQAQETQYF.

This clonotype was seen only a few times. This chain joins TRBV5-1 and TRBJ2-5; D may be TRBD2 (6 bases). The V end was cut by 4 bases, the J end by 5 bases, with 18 bases between. This CDR3 is built from 15 residues. Per germline, CDR1 SGHRS and CDR2 YFSETQ. The CDR3 nucleotides read TGCGCCAGCAGCCCTCCCGGAGGGGCGCGTGAGACCCAGTACTTC. Translation gives CASSPPGGARETQYF.

V gene TRBV7-3 combines with J gene TRBJ2-1, with D tentatively TRBD2 (5 bases). This CDR3 is built from 14 residues. The V gene lost 1 base and the J gene lost 6 bases, with 10 bases spanning the gap. CDR1 is SGHTA and CDR2 is FQGTGA in the germline V gene. This CDR3 reads CASSLIPGSNEQFF. The CDR3, as DNA: TGTGCCAGCAGCTTAATTCCGGGGAGCAATGAGCAGTTCTTC.

This clonotype was seen a few times. V gene TRBV9 combines with J gene TRBJ2-4, with D unresolved. V was pared by 5 bases and J by 2 bases, with 23 bases between. This CDR3 is built from 18 residues. Germline CDR1 SGDLS, CDR2 YYNGEE. The CDR3 is CASSLIKGEEETKNIQYF. The CDR3 region has the DNA TGTGCCAGCAGTCTAATCAAGGGTGAAGAGGAGACCAAAAACATTCAGTACTTC.

This clonotype occurred a few times. This chain connects TRBV6-6 to TRBJ1-1; D might be TRBD1 (5 bases). V lost 2 bases and J lost 4, with 8 bases in between. Germline assignment: CDR1 MNHNY and CDR2 SVGAGI (reference sequence). There are 13 residues in the CDR3. CDR3 nucleotides: TGTGCCAGCAGTTACCTAAGGGGCACTGAAGCTTTCTTT. This translates into CASSYLRGTEAFF.

The chain joins TRBV7-2 to TRBJ2-5; D is unresolved. V was trimmed by 3 bases and J by 2 bases, leaving 10 bases between them. Germline values: CDR1 SGHTA, CDR2 FQGNSA. The CDR3 has 14 residues. CDR3 protein: CASSFSTAQETQYF. The CDR3 DNA reads TGTGCCAGCAGCTTCAGCACAGCACAAGAGACCCAGTACTTC. The full variable domain, its missing parts supplied by reference TRBV7-2 and TRBJ2-5, is GAGVSQSPSNKVTEKGKDVELRCDPISGHTALYWYRQSLGQGLEFLIYFQGNSAPDKSGLPSDRFSAERTGGSVSTLTIQRTQQEDSAVYLCASSFSTAQETQYFGPGTRLLVL.

This clonotype occurred a few times. In DNA form, the CDR3 reads TGCGCCAGCCGACAGTCGAACACCGGGGAGCTGTTTTTT. This translates into CASRQSNTGELFF. This chain connects TRBV5-1 to TRBJ2-2, with D possibly being TRBD1 (5 bases). Germline-derived CDR1 and CDR2 are SGHRS and YFSETQ. Trimming took off 7 bases at V and 0 bases at J, with 7 bases between the two ends. This CDR3 spans 13 amino acids.

This sequence joins TRBV4-3 and TRBJ2-3; 7 nucleotides align to TRBD1. With V trimmed by 8 bases and J by 6 bases, 14 bases remained unmatched. CDR1 LGHNA and CDR2 YSLEER come from the germline V gene. The CDR3 is 15 residues long. The CDR3 is CASGPGTDMRDTQYF. The CDR3 nucleotides are TGCGCCAGCGGGCCCGGGACAGACATGCGGGATACGCAGTATTTT.

This clonotype was seen ten or more times. The chain has TRBV6-2 or TRBV6-3 and TRBJ2-7; D is possibly TRBD1 or TRBD2 (5 bases each). The CDR3 contains 16 residues. V gave up 5 bases and J gave up 0 bases, with 17 bases separating them. CDR1 and CDR2 from the germline V gene are MNHEY and SVGEGT. The CDR3 sequence is CASSPSGTKSSYEQYF. The CDR3 nucleotides are TGTGCCAGCAGTCCTTCCGGGACGAAGAGCTCCTACGAGCAGTACTTC.

CDR3 DNA: TGTGCCACCAGTGATTCAGCTAGCGGGAGATACAATGAGCAGTTCTTC. Amino acid sequence: CATSDSASGRYNEQFF. The chain recombines TRBV24-1 with TRBJ2-1, with 10 bases identical to TRBD2. Germline CDR1 KGHDR, CDR2 SFDVKD. The J segment lost 4 bases and the V segment lost 2 bases, leaving 4 bases of the junction unmatched. The CDR3 runs to 16 residues.

The chain links TRBV29-1 to TRBJ1-3; D gene unclear. This CDR3 is 14 amino acids long. Germline V gene lookup returns CDR1 SQVTM and CDR2 ANQGSEA. The germline V and J ends were trimmed by 7 bases and 1 base, with 14 bases remaining between them. The CDR3 coding sequence is TGCAGCGCTACTGGCGGGGAATCTGGAAACACCATATATTTT. Its protein is CSATGGESGNTIYF. Looking up the rest from reference TRBV29-1 and TRBJ1-3 gives the full variable domain: SAVISQKPSRDICQRGTSLTIQCQVDSQVTMMFWYRQQPGQSLTLIATANQGSEATYESGFVIDKFPISRPNLTFSTLTVSNMSPEDSSIYLCSATGGESGNTIYFGEGSWLTVV.

The V and J genes are TRBV20-1 and TRBJ2-7; D is ambiguous. The V and J ends lost 0 bases and 4 bases respectively, with 7 bases between them. This CDR3 comprises 12 residues. The germline V gene encodes CDR1 DFQATT and CDR2 SNEGSKA (reference sequence). CDR3 sequence reads: CSAREGYYEQYF. DNA of the CDR3: TGCAGTGCTAGAGAGGGGTATTACGAGCAGTACTTC.

This clonotype was counted a few times. The genes are TRBV21-1 and TRBJ2-7; no check of the table's D call, TRBD1, against the DNA was made. TRBV21-1 corresponds to a pseudogene. The CDR3 totals 16 residues. CDR3 amino acids: CASSLNGGITHYEQYF. The CDR3 bases are TGTGCCAGCAGCCTTAACGGGGGTATCACACACTACGAGCAGTACTTC.

This clonotype has more than one count but fewer than ten. This chain joins TRBV15 and TRBJ2-5; possibly TRBD1 for D (6 bases). Trimming took off 1 base at V and 1 base at J, with 7 bases between the two ends. The CDR3 loop spans 14 amino acids. Germline values: CDR1 LNHNV, CDR2 YYDKDF (reference sequence). The CDR3 DNA reads TGTGCCACCAGCAGAGGCAGGGGCCAAGAGACCCAGTACTTC. This sequence encodes CATSRGRGQETQYF. Combining the CDR3 with reference TRBV15 and TRBJ2-5 gives the whole variable domain DAMVIQNPRYQVTQFGKPVTLSCSQTLNHNVMYWYQQKSSQAPKLLFHYYDKDFNNEADTPDNFQSRRPNTSFCFLDIRSPGLGDTAMYLCATSRGRGQETQYFGPGTRLLVL.

On this clonotype itself: A much larger clonotype is one base distant, so this may be a read error. V and J are TRBV9 and TRBJ1-1; 7 bases are shared with TRBD1. This CDR3 is 15 amino acids long. CDR1 is SGDLS, CDR2 YYNGEE, per germline. With V trimmed by 4 bases and J by 3 bases, 9 bases remained unmatched. CDR3 DNA: TGTGCCAGCAGCCCCCAGACAGGGTTGCACACTGAAGCTTTCTTT. Protein: CASSPQTGLHTEAFF.

This clonotype occurred a few times. The chain has TRBV20-1 and TRBJ1-6, with D possibly matching TRBD1 (5 bases). V was pared by 3 bases and J by 7 bases, with 13 bases between. In germline, CDR1 is DFQATT, CDR2 SNEGSKA (reference sequence). There are 14 residues in the CDR3. DNA for the CDR3: TGCAGTGCTAGGGATGGACAATCCAATTCACCCCTCCACTTT. Amino acids: CSARDGQSNSPLHF.

The DNA of the CDR3 is TGTGCCAGCAGCTTGGATTCCATCCCCCGTGAGCAGTTCTTC. Encoded protein: CASSLDSIPREQFF. The chain has TRBV5-5 and TRBJ2-1; unclear D gene. Germline lookup yields CDR1 SGHKS and CDR2 YYEKEE (reference sequence). Trimming took off 0 bases at V and 9 bases at J, with 13 bases between the two ends. This CDR3 contains 14 residues.

This clonotype was observed a few times. This chain uses TRBV20-1 with TRBJ1-1, with D uncertain. The CDR3 contains 13 residues. V lost 0 bases, J lost 5 bases, and 10 bases lay in between. CDR1 is DFQATT, CDR2 SNEGSKA, per germline (reference sequence). CDR3 loop: CSAREWVKTEAFF. The CDR3 coding sequence is TGCAGTGCTAGAGAATGGGTAAAGACTGAAGCTTTCTTT.

The rearrangement uses TRBV28 and TRBJ1-2; D unclear. The CDR3 has 13 amino acids. Germline CDR1 and CDR2: MDHEN and SYDVKM. Trimming stripped 6 bases from V and 5 bases from J, with 13 bases between. Here the CDR3 reads CASRQPAMYGYTF. DNA of the CDR3: TGTGCCAGCAGGCAGCCCGCCATGTATGGCTACACCTTC.